A selection of T cell receptor beta chains follows, all from one sample in a study of OX40 agonist ivuxolimab in advanced cancers. Here immunoSEQ multiplex PCR was the method, and the copy in TCRdb shows in-frame clones only, minus some. The sample holds 50,000 or so clones; approximately 90% are singletons and the top ten take around 5.6%. The sequenced sample was CD4+ or CD8+ T cells sorted from blood, obtained in a trial of the OX40 agonist ivuxolimab. Receptor source: an adult with an advanced solid tumor such as melanoma, head and neck, liver or kidney cancer. The CDR3 runs from the conserved cysteine through the conserved F or W. A D gene is named only where the DNA matches it firmly. Expanded clones are given a class, and other clones once, few, many or no size at all.

D: NA; V: TRBV7-9; size: NA; J: TRBJ1-4; CDR3: CASSFGEKLFF; DNA: TGTGCCAGCAGCTTTGGTGAAAAACTGTTTTTT
D: NA; V: TRBV7-9; size: few; J: TRBJ1-1; CDR3: CASSLGAGEAFF; DNA: TGTGCCAGCAGCTTGGGGGCCGGTGAAGCTTTCTTT
D: TRBD1; V: TRBV11-1; size: NA; J: TRBJ2-7; CDR3: CASSLNGQGNLFYEQYF; DNA: TGTGCCAGCAGCTTAAACGGACAGGGTAACTTATTCTACGAGCAGTACTTC
D: TRBD2; V: TRBV9; size: NA; J: TRBJ2-7; CDR3: CASSPGLAGYEQYF; DNA: TGTGCCAGCAGCCCAGGACTAGCGGGGTACGAGCAGTACTTC
D: TRBD1; V: TRBV30; size: once; J: TRBJ1-4; CDR3: CAWSVMGQGNEKLFF; DNA: TGTGCCTGGAGTGTAATGGGACAGGGGAATGAAAAACTGTTTTTT
D: TRBD1; V: TRBV2; size: NA; J: TRBJ1-2; CDR3: CASSGLGGHGGYTF; DNA: TGTGCCAGCAGTGGACTAGGGGGCCATGGTGGCTACACCTTC
D: TRBD2; V: TRBV6-6; size: NA; J: TRBJ2-7; CDR3: CASSLLAGPYEQYF; DNA: TGTGCCAGCAGTTTACTAGCGGGACCCTACGAGCAGTACTTC
D: NA; V: TRBV13; size: NA; J: TRBJ1-1; CDR3: CASSHAGDGYTEAFF; DNA: TGTGCCAGCAGCCACGCCGGGGACGGATACACTGAAGCTTTCTTT
D: NA; V: TRBV4-1; size: NA; J: TRBJ1-4; CDR3: CASSQDLPGVNEKLFF; DNA: TGCGCCAGCAGCCAAGATCTGCCAGGGGTTAATGAAAAACTGTTTTTT
D: NA; V: TRBV6-4; size: NA; J: TRBJ2-2; CDR3: CASNKEGGTGELFF; DNA: TGTGCCAGCAATAAGGAGGGGGGCACCGGGGAGCTGTTTTTT
D: NA; V: TRBV5-6; size: NA; J: TRBJ2-1; CDR3: CASSSLLVLGYNEQFF; DNA: TGTGCCAGCAGCTCTTTACTAGTACTGGGGTACAATGAGCAGTTCTTC
D: NA; V: TRBV19; size: NA; J: TRBJ2-7; CDR3: CASGLGAAYEQYF; DNA: TGTGCCAGTGGTCTGGGGGCTGCGTACGAGCAGTACTTC
D: TRBD1; V: TRBV4-1; size: NA; J: TRBJ1-2; CDR3: CASSLGQGSNYGYTF; DNA: TGCGCCAGCAGCCTTGGACAGGGGTCTAACTATGGCTACACCTTC
D: TRBD1; V: TRBV10-2; size: once; J: TRBJ1-5; CDR3: CASTDRLDQPQHF; DNA: TGCGCCAGCACGGACAGGCTGGATCAGCCCCAGCATTTT
D: TRBD2; V: TRBV7-3; size: NA; J: TRBJ2-1; CDR3: CASSVGLAGSHAYNEQFF; DNA: TGTGCCAGCAGCGTGGGACTAGCGGGAAGCCACGCCTACAATGAGCAGTTCTTC
D: NA; V: TRBV28; size: NA; J: TRBJ2-3; CDR3: CASSFTRVHDTQYF; DNA: TGTGCCAGCAGTTTCACGAGGGTCCACGATACGCAGTATTTT
D: NA; V: TRBV7-6; size: NA; J: TRBJ1-1; CDR3: CASSLAGNTEAFF; DNA: TGTGCCAGCAGCTTAGCGGGGAACACTGAAGCTTTCTTT
D: NA; V: TRBV5-6; size: NA; J: TRBJ2-1; CDR3: CASSSYQVGVVANEQFF; DNA: TGTGCCAGCAGCTCGTACCAGGTGGGAGTGGTTGCCAATGAGCAGTTCTTC
D: NA; V: TRBV30; size: NA; J: TRBJ1-2; CDR3: CAWSAVVFYGYTF; DNA: TGTGCCTGGAGTGCAGTAGTTTTCTATGGCTACACCTTC
D: TRBD2; V: TRBV5-5; size: NA; J: TRBJ2-1; CDR3: CASSLVGGGALEQFF; DNA: TGTGCCAGCAGCTTGGTCGGCGGGGGGGCCCTTGAGCAGTTCTTC